The rows below give T cell receptor beta chains drawn from one sample of a study of shared clonotypes between healthy human individuals. Sequencing was performed with immunoSEQ multiplex PCR; in TCRdb, only in-frame clones are kept and a portion is missing. The sample has about 1 million clones; 65% to 75% are singletons. Source material: memory CD4+ T cells sorted from blood. All receptors come from a man in his late teens or twenties in good health. CDR3s include the opening cysteine and the closing phenylalanine or tryptophan. The order of the fields is V gene, clone size, D gene, J gene, CDR3 protein, CDR3 DNA. D genes are given only for firm matches. Size tells how often a clone was seen (once, few, many) or the class of an expanded clone, and some rows leave it out.

v_gene: TRBV2
abundance: NA
d_gene: NA
j_gene: TRBJ1-1
CDR3aa: CASSESVKGEAFF
CDR3nt: TGTGCCAGCAGTGAATCGGTCAAGGGGGAGGCTTTCTTT

v_gene: TRBV18
abundance: few
d_gene: TRBD2
j_gene: TRBJ2-1
CDR3aa: CASSPKLAGRYNEQFF
CDR3nt: TGTGCCAGCTCACCAAAACTAGCGGGGCGATACAATGAGCAGTTCTTC

v_gene: TRBV27
abundance: NA
d_gene: NA
j_gene: TRBJ2-7
CDR3aa: CASSLWGDSYEQYF
CDR3nt: TGTGCCAGCAGTTTATGGGGGGACAGCTACGAGCAGTACTTC

v_gene: TRBV6-4
abundance: once
d_gene: TRBD1
j_gene: TRBJ1-2
CDR3aa: CASSEGQGSDGYTF
CDR3nt: TGTGCCAGCAGTGAAGGACAGGGGTCGGATGGCTACACCTTC

v_gene: TRBV5-8
abundance: NA
d_gene: TRBD1
j_gene: TRBJ2-2
CDR3aa: CASIYRGPYTGELFF
CDR3nt: TGTGCCAGCATTTACAGGGGTCCCTACACCGGGGAGCTGTTTTTT

v_gene: TRBV27
abundance: NA
d_gene: NA
j_gene: TRBJ1-6
CDR3aa: CASSKQRINSPLHF
CDR3nt: TGTGCCAGCAGTAAACAGCGAATTAATTCACCCCTCCACTTT

v_gene: TRBV18
abundance: NA
d_gene: NA
j_gene: TRBJ1-1
CDR3aa: CASSPTDTEAFF
CDR3nt: TGTGCCAGCTCACCCACAGACACTGAAGCTTTCTTT

v_gene: TRBV6-1
abundance: NA
d_gene: NA
j_gene: TRBJ2-7
CDR3aa: CASSEEGGSSYEQYF
CDR3nt: TGTGCCAGCAGTGAAGAGGGCGGAAGCTCCTACGAGCAGTACTTC

v_gene: TRBV6-5
abundance: NA
d_gene: NA
j_gene: TRBJ2-7
CDR3aa: CASSYGPHGEQYF
CDR3nt: TGTGCCAGCAGTTATGGCCCCCACGGGGAGCAGTACTTC

v_gene: TRBV29-1
abundance: NA
d_gene: NA
j_gene: TRBJ1-1
CDR3aa: CSVGHGSEAFF
CDR3nt: TGCAGCGTTGGCCATGGTTCTGAAGCTTTCTTT

v_gene: TRBV29-1
abundance: NA
d_gene: NA
j_gene: TRBJ1-1
CDR3aa: CSVFENTEAFF
CDR3nt: TGCAGCGTTTTTGAGAACACTGAAGCTTTCTTT

v_gene: TRBV2
abundance: NA
d_gene: NA
j_gene: TRBJ2-3
CDR3aa: CASGGALRPTDTQYF
CDR3nt: TGTGCCAGCGGCGGGGCCCTACGTCCCACAGATACGCAGTATTTT

v_gene: TRBV27
abundance: once
d_gene: TRBD2
j_gene: TRBJ2-1
CDR3aa: CASSRTRSGKSYNEQFF
CDR3nt: TGTGCCAGCAGTCGCACAAGGAGCGGGAAGTCCTACAATGAGCAGTTCTTC

v_gene: TRBV2
abundance: NA
d_gene: TRBD1
j_gene: TRBJ2-7
CDR3aa: CASSATGGSYEQYF
CDR3nt: TGTGCCAGCAGTGCGACAGGGGGCTCCTACGAGCAGTACTTC

v_gene: TRBV7-9
abundance: NA
d_gene: NA
j_gene: TRBJ2-5
CDR3aa: CASSLKQGGETQYF
CDR3nt: TGTGCCAGCAGCTTAAAGCAGGGCGGGGAGACCCAGTACTTC

v_gene: TRBV7-2
abundance: many
d_gene: NA
j_gene: TRBJ2-5
CDR3aa: CASSYRVQETQYF
CDR3nt: TGTGCCAGCAGCTACAGGGTCCAAGAGACCCAGTACTTC

v_gene: TRBV15
abundance: NA
d_gene: NA
j_gene: TRBJ1-2
CDR3aa: CATSRDQPGYGYTF
CDR3nt: TGTGCCACCAGCAGAGATCAGCCAGGTTATGGCTACACCTTC

v_gene: TRBV5-4
abundance: NA
d_gene: NA
j_gene: TRBJ2-3
CDR3aa: CASSLGFSGASTDTQYF
CDR3nt: TGTGCCAGCAGCTTGGGGTTCAGCGGTGCTAGCACAGATACGCAGTATTTT

v_gene: TRBV10-2
abundance: NA
d_gene: TRBD1
j_gene: TRBJ1-4
CDR3aa: CASRGQGSNEKLFF
CDR3nt: TGCGCCAGCAGGGGACAGGGGAGTAATGAAAAACTGTTTTTT

v_gene: TRBV28
abundance: NA
d_gene: TRBD1
j_gene: TRBJ1-3
CDR3aa: CASSPSIPGTGFGNTIYF
CDR3nt: TGTGCCAGCAGTCCTTCTATCCCCGGGACAGGGTTTGGAAACACCATATATTTT

v_gene: TRBV6-1
abundance: NA
d_gene: TRBD1
j_gene: TRBJ1-1
CDR3aa: CASIPGTGPNTEAFF
CDR3nt: TGTGCCAGCATCCCCGGGACAGGCCCGAACACTGAAGCTTTCTTT

v_gene: TRBV30
abundance: few
d_gene: TRBD2
j_gene: TRBJ2-1
CDR3aa: CAWSRTSGGAEQFF
CDR3nt: TGTGCCTGGAGCCGGACTAGCGGGGGGGCTGAGCAGTTCTTC

v_gene: TRBV15
abundance: NA
d_gene: NA
j_gene: TRBJ1-1
CDR3aa: CATSRGGTTVSEAFF
CDR3nt: TGTGCCACCAGCAGAGGTGGCACGACAGTTTCTGAAGCTTTCTTT

v_gene: TRBV6-1
abundance: few
d_gene: NA
j_gene: TRBJ1-4
CDR3aa: CASSEARAGWEKLFF
CDR3nt: TGTGCCAGCAGTGAAGCCCGGGCAGGGTGGGAAAAACTGTTTTTT

v_gene: TRBV30
abundance: few
d_gene: NA
j_gene: TRBJ1-1
CDR3aa: CAWRARTEAFF
CDR3nt: TGTGCCTGGAGGGCGAGGACTGAAGCTTTCTTT

v_gene: TRBV9
abundance: NA
d_gene: TRBD2
j_gene: TRBJ2-5
CDR3aa: CASSGLAGQETQYF
CDR3nt: TGTGCCAGCAGCGGACTAGCGGGGCAAGAGACCCAGTACTTC

v_gene: TRBV15
abundance: NA
d_gene: NA
j_gene: TRBJ2-5
CDR3aa: CATSRDVETQYF
CDR3nt: TGTGCCACCAGCAGAGATGTGGAGACCCAGTACTTC

v_gene: TRBV14
abundance: NA
d_gene: NA
j_gene: TRBJ2-3
CDR3aa: CASSTSIGIRSTDTQYF
CDR3nt: TGTGCCAGCAGTACAAGCATTGGAATCCGTAGCACAGATACGCAGTATTTT

v_gene: TRBV7-6
abundance: NA
d_gene: NA
j_gene: TRBJ2-5
CDR3aa: CAGETQYF
CDR3nt: TGTGCCGGAGAGACCCAGTACTTC

v_gene: TRBV2
abundance: few
d_gene: NA
j_gene: TRBJ2-2
CDR3aa: CASSVGAGELFF
CDR3nt: TGTGCCAGCAGTGTCGGCGCCGGGGAGCTGTTTTTT

v_gene: TRBV27
abundance: NA
d_gene: TRBD2
j_gene: TRBJ2-7
CDR3aa: CASSPRGLGSGEQYF
CDR3nt: TGTGCCAGCAGCCCCAGAGGACTAGGTTCGGGCGAGCAGTACTTC

v_gene: TRBV5-1
abundance: NA
d_gene: TRBD2
j_gene: TRBJ2-1
CDR3aa: CASSSRPSGSSEQFF
CDR3nt: TGCGCCAGCAGTTCGAGGCCTAGCGGGAGTAGTGAGCAGTTCTTC

v_gene: TRBV18
abundance: NA
d_gene: TRBD2
j_gene: TRBJ2-7
CDR3aa: CASSPPLAGGTYEQYF
CDR3nt: TGTGCCAGCTCACCACCACTAGCGGGAGGGACCTACGAGCAGTACTTC

v_gene: TRBV12-5
abundance: few
d_gene: NA
j_gene: TRBJ2-4
CDR3aa: CASGTDSFLAKNIQYF
CDR3nt: TGTGCTAGTGGGACTGACAGTTTTCTAGCCAAAAACATTCAGTACTTC

v_gene: TRBV5-1
abundance: NA
d_gene: TRBD2
j_gene: TRBJ2-3
CDR3aa: CASSPGTSGATDTQYF
CDR3nt: TGCGCCAGCAGCCCAGGGACTAGCGGGGCGACAGATACGCAGTATTTT

v_gene: TRBV9
abundance: NA
d_gene: TRBD2
j_gene: TRBJ2-1
CDR3aa: CASSVDVAGEIREQFF
CDR3nt: TGTGCCAGCAGCGTAGATGTAGCGGGAGAGATCAGGGAGCAGTTCTTC

v_gene: TRBV19
abundance: few
d_gene: TRBD2
j_gene: TRBJ2-3
CDR3aa: CASSIGRTSDTDTQYF
CDR3nt: TGTGCCAGTAGTATAGGAAGGACTAGCGACACAGATACGCAGTATTTT

v_gene: TRBV10-3
abundance: NA
d_gene: NA
j_gene: TRBJ2-1
CDR3aa: CAISVKLAINNEQFF
CDR3nt: TGTGCCATCAGTGTGAAGCTAGCCATAAATAATGAGCAGTTCTTC

v_gene: TRBV9
abundance: few
d_gene: NA
j_gene: TRBJ1-1
CDR3aa: CASSVGVSGESTEAFF
CDR3nt: TGTGCCAGCAGCGTAGGAGTCTCCGGAGAGAGCACTGAAGCTTTCTTT

v_gene: TRBV7-2
abundance: NA
d_gene: NA
j_gene: TRBJ1-3
CDR3aa: CASSLRQTSGNTIYF
CDR3nt: TGTGCCAGCAGCCTCCGACAGACCTCTGGAAACACCATATATTTT

v_gene: TRBV7-9
abundance: few
d_gene: TRBD1
j_gene: TRBJ1-5
CDR3aa: CASSLGQGESNQPQHF
CDR3nt: TGTGCCAGCAGCTTAGGACAGGGGGAAAGCAATCAGCCCCAGCATTTT

v_gene: TRBV2
abundance: NA
d_gene: TRBD2
j_gene: TRBJ2-7
CDR3aa: CASRTGTSGRFFASSYEQYF
CDR3nt: TGTGCCAGCAGGACCGGGACTAGCGGCCGTTTTTTTGCCTCTTCCTACGAGCAGTACTTC

v_gene: TRBV6-1
abundance: NA
d_gene: NA
j_gene: TRBJ2-3
CDR3aa: CASSDSDSLRDTQYF
CDR3nt: TGTGCCAGCAGTGATTCGGACAGTCTCAGAGATACGCAGTATTTT

v_gene: TRBV2
abundance: few
d_gene: NA
j_gene: TRBJ1-6
CDR3aa: CASSEWTDRSPLHF
CDR3nt: TGTGCCAGCAGTGAATGGACGGACCGTTCACCCCTCCACTTT

v_gene: TRBV7-9
abundance: once
d_gene: NA
j_gene: TRBJ2-3
CDR3aa: CASTRGYGTQYF
CDR3nt: TGTGCCAGCACTCGGGGATACGGGACGCAGTATTTT

v_gene: TRBV7-3
abundance: NA
d_gene: TRBD1
j_gene: TRBJ2-1
CDR3aa: CASSSSGTGSNEQFF
CDR3nt: TGTGCCAGCAGCTCATCCGGGACAGGGAGCAATGAGCAGTTCTTC

v_gene: TRBV19
abundance: NA
d_gene: NA
j_gene: TRBJ1-6
CDR3aa: CASSILTRQFNSPLHF
CDR3nt: TGTGCCAGTAGTATATTGACGAGACAATTTAATTCACCCCTCCACTTT

v_gene: TRBV11-2
abundance: NA
d_gene: NA
j_gene: TRBJ2-1
CDR3aa: CASSLDRGEQFF
CDR3nt: TGTGCCAGCAGCTTAGATAGGGGTGAGCAGTTCTTC

v_gene: TRBV1
abundance: NA
d_gene: NA
j_gene: TRBJ2-2
CDR3aa: CTSSQAGTICFTGELFF
CDR3nt: TGCACCAGCAGCCAGGCTGGGACAATCTGCTTCACCGGGGAGCTGTTTTTT

v_gene: TRBV6-6
abundance: many
d_gene: NA
j_gene: TRBJ1-2
CDR3aa: CASSSPTVRQGGYTF
CDR3nt: TGTGCCAGCAGTTCCCCGACAGTTCGTCAGGGTGGCTACACCTTC

v_gene: TRBV5-1
abundance: NA
d_gene: NA
j_gene: TRBJ1-1
CDR3aa: CASSLGEANAEAFF
CDR3nt: TGCGCCAGCAGCTTGGGGGAGGCTAACGCTGAAGCTTTCTTT

v_gene: TRBV27
abundance: once
d_gene: TRBD1
j_gene: TRBJ1-2
CDR3aa: CASTRKGAGTGVYGYTF
CDR3nt: TGTGCCAGCACGAGGAAGGGGGCCGGGACAGGTGTCTATGGCTACACCTTC

v_gene: TRBV18
abundance: NA
d_gene: NA
j_gene: TRBJ2-5
CDR3aa: CASSPSHVSQETQYF
CDR3nt: TGTGCCAGCTCACCATCCCATGTGAGCCAAGAGACCCAGTACTTC

v_gene: TRBV7-3
abundance: NA
d_gene: NA
j_gene: TRBJ1-4
CDR3aa: CASTGTRAKNEKLFF
CDR3nt: TGTGCCAGCACGGGTACCAGGGCGAAGAATGAAAAACTGTTTTTT